This T cell receptor (beta chain) stems from a study of blood T cell repertoires in COVID-19. Study information: The origin of the acute and convalescent COVID-19 samples was the United States, Italy and Spain. The analysed material was cDNA or gDNA that came from T cells, B-cell-depleted T cells, or PBMCs.

Here immunoSEQ multiplex PCR was the method, and the copy in TCRdb shows in-frame clones only, minus some. The profile shows 54,000 or so clones, about nine tenths of them singletons. The CDR3 contains 18 residues. V gave up 5 bases and J gave up 4 bases; unmatched junction bases: 17. CDR1 is MNHEY, CDR2 SMNVEV, per germline (reference sequence). The receptor was derived from a man aged 50-59 years with active COVID-19. This chain connects TRBV27 to TRBJ1-2, with 9 bases lining up with TRBD1. What was sequenced was peripheral blood. CDR3 DNA: TGTGCCAGCAGTAAATGGGTGACCGGGACAGGGCCTAGCTATGGCTACACCTTC. This codes for CASSKWVTGTGPSYGYTF.